The clone carrying this T cell receptor beta chain was detected a few times. What it binds is not known. This sample is part of a study of identical twins. General study results and limits: In cord blood, abundant beta clonotypes had fewer insertions; memory showed no trend.

TCRdb re-called the 5' RACE reads with MiXCR, one entry per CDR3 protein. The data show a few hundred thousand distinct CDR3 sequences, around 8.8% seen once. In addition, the sample was reused for a study of yellow fever vaccine responses in identical twins.

The material sequenced was memory (CD45RO+) T cells sorted from blood. This TCR was recovered from a woman in her late teens or twenties in good health.

DNA for the CDR3: TGTGCCAGCAAAACCAATCCCACAGATACGCAGTATTTT. Protein sequence: CASKTNPTDTQYF. The V gene is TRBV2, the J gene TRBJ2-3; unclear D gene. Trimming shortened V by 7 bases and J by 2 bases, and 10 bases separated the two germline ends. Germline CDR1 reads SNHLY; CDR2 reads FYNNEI. CDR3 length: 13 residues.